This TCR beta chain was retrieved from a study of shared clonotypes between healthy human individuals. Overall study context: Used for every donor were three CD4 naive, three CD4 memory, two CD8 naive and one CD8 memory plate. Study outcomes and limitations: Investigators expected sequencing depth to affect clonotype sharing among donors.

V dropped 3 bases and J dropped 3 bases, with 17 bases sitting between them. This CDR3 spans 16 amino acids. From germline, CDR1 is SEHNR and CDR2 FQNEAQ (reference sequence). Cells designated naive CD8 were CD45RO-negative and were positively selected for CCR7, with terminally differentiated effector memory CD45RA+ cells excluded. Every one of the donors was a Caucasian adult that lived in Nashville, Tennessee. About this clone itself: Its antigen remains unknown.

Data came from immunoSEQ multiplex PCR; TCRdb stores just in-frame clones and leaves some out. Among some 2.1 million clones listed, approximately 92% were seen once. V usage is TRBV7-9 and J usage is TRBJ1-2; D is perhaps TRBD1 (6 bases). The sequenced material came from naive CD8+ T cells from PBMCs. This sequence originates from a man aged 18 to 29 in good health. Some clones in this sample may be carry-over from other donors' samples. CDR3 sequence (DNA): TGTGCCAGCAGCTTTCACAGGGAGGTGGCCGACTATGGCTACACCTTC. This gives the protein CASSFHREVADYGYTF.